The 14 T cell receptor beta chains below come from one sample, sequenced in a study of T cells after posttransplantation cyclophosphamide. Sequencing used immunoSEQ multiplex PCR; TCRdb keeps in-frame clones, though not all of them. Among approximately 52,000 clones listed, around 84% were seen once. The sequencing input was PBMCs. The source is a man aged 25-45 years with a blood cancer, CMV-positive, and with a related stem cell donor.

This clone has only one observation. The V gene is TRBV9, the J gene TRBJ2-1; D perhaps matches TRBD2 (5 bases). V was cut by 3 bases and J by 12 bases, with 10 bases left in between. CDR1 and CDR2 from the germline V gene are SGDLS and YYNGEE. This CDR3 is 11 amino acids long. CDR3 region: CASSGRSGQFF. The DNA for the CDR3 is TGTGCCAGCAGCGGACGCAGCGGGCAGTTCTTC. Full variable domain (missing parts from reference TRBV9 and TRBJ2-1): DSGVTQTPKHLITATGQRVTLRCSPRSGDLSVYWYQQSLDQGLQFLIQYYNGEERAKGNILERFSAQQFPDLHSELNLSSLELGDSALYFCASSGRSGQFFGPGTRLTVL.

This chain links TRBV2 with TRBJ1-2; maybe TRBD1 (6 bases). The CDR3 length is 14 residues. CDR1 is SNHLY and CDR2 is FYNNEI in the germline V gene. The V end lost 6 bases, the J end lost 0 bases, and 11 bases lay between the germline ends. The CDR3 region is CASRRQVANYGYTF. Written as DNA, the CDR3 is TGTGCCAGCAGAAGACAGGTCGCTAACTATGGCTACACCTTC. Looking up the rest from reference TRBV2 and TRBJ1-2 gives the full variable domain: EPEVTQTPSHQVTQMGQEVILRCVPISNHLYFYWYRQILGQKVEFLVSFYNNEISEKSEIFDDQFSVERPDGSNFTLKIRSTKLEDSAMYFCASRRQVANYGYTFGSGTRLTVV.

The rearrangement joins TRBV6-1 to TRBJ1-1; 8 bases are a match to TRBD1. V was pared by 2 bases and J by 11 bases, with 13 bases of the junction left unmatched. Looked up from germline, CDR1 is MNHNS and CDR2 is SASEGT. This CDR3 is built from 15 residues. The CDR3 is CASSESFTGGRSAFF. The CDR3 coding sequence is TGTGCCAGCAGTGAATCGTTCACAGGGGGTCGTTCCGCTTTCTTT.

The rearrangement joins TRBV9 to TRBJ2-7, with TRBD2 matching over 7 bases. V shed 3 bases, J shed 2 bases, and the junction held 8 bases outside the gene matches. Looked up from germline, CDR1 is SGDLS and CDR2 is YYNGEE. This CDR3 contains 15 residues. The CDR3 spells CASSAAGTTTYEQYF. CDR3 DNA: TGTGCCAGCAGCGCCGCCGGGACTACTACCTACGAGCAGTACTTC.

The CDR3 is CASSWAGSYEQYF. In DNA form, the CDR3 reads TGTGCCAGCAGCTGGGCGGGCTCCTACGAGCAGTACTTC. The V gene is TRBV7-2, the J gene TRBJ2-7; TRBD2 might be the D (5 bases). The CDR3 contains 13 residues. Germline V gives CDR1 SGHTA, CDR2 FQGNSA. Deletions cut 4 bases from V and 0 bases from J, with 7 bases between.

V and J are TRBV11-2 and TRBJ1-1; D ambiguous. V dropped 0 bases and J dropped 1 base, with 6 bases sitting between them. The CDR3 spans 14 residues. Looked up from germline, CDR1 is SGHAT and CDR2 is FQNNGV. The CDR3 sequence is CASSLDYSNTEAFF. For the CDR3, the DNA is TGTGCCAGCAGCTTAGACTACTCGAACACTGAAGCTTTCTTT. Full variable domain (missing parts from reference TRBV11-2 and TRBJ1-1): EAGVAQSPRYKIIEKRQSVAFWCNPISGHATLYWYQQILGQGPKLLIQFQNNGVVDDSQLPKDRFSAERLKGVDSTLKIQPAKLEDSAVYLCASSLDYSNTEAFFGQGTRLTVV.

The gene calls are TRBV4-1 and TRBJ1-2, with TRBD1 as a possible D gene (5 bases). V gave up 0 bases and J gave up 3 bases, with 14 bases separating them. The CDR3 contains 16 residues. The germline V gene has CDR1 MGHRA and CDR2 YSYEKL. The CDR3 region has the DNA TGCGCCAGCAGCCAAGATCAGGCGAACAGGTACTATGGCTACACCTTC. Translating it yields CASSQDQANRYYGYTF.

V and J are TRBV6-5 and TRBJ1-5; TRBD1 aligns across 8 bases. CDR1 and CDR2 (germline): MNHEY, SVGAGI. This CDR3 is built from 13 residues. Trimming cost V 5 bases and J 7 bases; bases outside gene matches: 4. The CDR3 loop reads CASSADRGQPQHF. The CDR3 coding sequence is TGTGCCAGCAGTGCAGACAGGGGACAGCCCCAGCATTTT.

To note about this clone: A far larger clone lies a single base away; this is likely a read error. J is TRBJ2-7 and V is TRBV7-2; a possible D gene is TRBD2 (5 bases). This CDR3 is built from 13 residues. V was trimmed by 5 bases and J by 1 base, leaving 9 bases between them. Germline assignment: CDR1 SGHTA and CDR2 FQGNSA. CDR3 protein: CASSPEGSYEQYF. Here the CDR3 DNA reads TGTGCCAGCAGCCCCGAGGGATCCTACGAGCAGTACTTC.

The CDR3: CASSWDSKETQYF. CDR3 nucleotide sequence: TGTGCCAGCAGCTGGGACAGTAAAGAGACCCAGTACTTC. This chain joins TRBV7-9 and TRBJ2-5, with 7 bases fitting TRBD1. The ends lost 4 bases at V and 3 bases at J; junction bases unmatched: 2. The CDR3 spans 13 residues. Germline loops: CDR1 SEHNR, CDR2 FQNEAQ (reference sequence).

This chain joins TRBV29-1 and TRBJ2-7, with D possibly matching TRBD1 (5 bases). The CDR3 loop spans 12 amino acids. Trimming removed 6 bases at V and 6 bases at J, with 15 bases between. Germline V CDR1 and CDR2: SQVTM, ANQGSEA. The CDR3 region is CSVMSRALEQYF. In DNA form, the CDR3 reads TGCAGCGTAATGAGCAGGGCCCTCGAGCAGTACTTC.

The rearrangement links TRBV7-2 to TRBJ2-7, with 11 positions matching TRBD2. V shed 1 base and J 3 bases; nucleotides not matched to a gene: 5. The V gene's germline CDR1 is SGHTA and CDR2 FQGNSA. CDR3 size: 16 residues. The CDR3 reads CASSLDSTSGSYEQYF. The CDR3 nucleotides read TGTGCCAGCAGCTTAGATAGTACTAGCGGGAGCTACGAGCAGTACTTC.

The CDR3 sequence: CASRGGQGSNQPQHF. CDR3 in DNA: TGCGCCAGCAGGGGGGGACAGGGTAGCAATCAGCCCCAGCATTTT. This chain links TRBV10-2 with TRBJ1-5; 9 positions agree with TRBD1. The CDR3 spans 15 residues. Germline assignment: CDR1 WSHSY and CDR2 SAAADI. Trimming removed 6 bases from V and 0 bases from J; junction bases left unmatched: 3.

The chain recombines TRBV5-4 with TRBJ2-5; 12 bases are a match to TRBD2. The J segment lost 4 bases and the V segment lost 5 bases, leaving 6 bases of the junction unmatched. Germline-derived CDR1 and CDR2 are SGHNT and YYREEE (reference sequence). The CDR3 extends over 15 amino acids. The DNA for the CDR3 is TGTGCCAGCAGGTTTCTAGCGGGAGGGCGAGAGACCCAGTACTTC. Translated, it gives CASRFLAGGRETQYF.